A single sample gave rise to the 27 T cell receptor beta chains below, sequenced in a study of blood T cells in healthy people across ages (dated by TCRdb to between 2015 and 2016). The method was 5' RACE. Sequencer: Illumina HiSeq 2500. The second PCR ran for about 6 to 12 cycles and used a J-beta primer mix along with a sample-barcoded 5' primer. TCRdb reran the public reads through fastp at Q25 and MiXCR, keeping productive beta chains. Each CDR3 protein appears once, grouped with its most common genes and DNA. For this sample the table gives about 630,000 distinct CDR3 sequences, of which around 21% were detected only once. The top ten clonotypes cover approximately 3.6% of the sample. The sample was blood. These receptors came from a man in his 70s in good health.

V is TRBV5-1 and J is TRBJ2-3; TRBD2 is a possible D gene (5 bases). The CDR3 is 13 residues long. The germline gives CDR1 SGHRS, CDR2 YFSETQ. V gave up 1 base and J gave up 10 bases, with 13 bases separating them. The CDR3 sequence is CASSLTTLEAQYF. CDR3 bases: TGCGCCAGCAGCTTGACGACACTAGAGGCGCAGTATTTT.

This clonotype was seen only a few times. Relative to the germline gene, one junction end is altered; a read error may explain this. This chain connects TRBV29-1 to TRBJ1-1; no definite D call. The length of the CDR3 is 16 residues. Looked up from germline, CDR1 is SQVTM and CDR2 is ANQGSEA. CDR3 nucleotide sequence: TGCAGCGTTGATGTCATGGGGAAAAACATGAACACTGAAGCTCTCTTT. Its translation is CSVDVMGKNMNTEALF.

As concerns this clonotype: Since a much larger clone is just one base distant, this may be a read error. The rearrangement joins TRBV7-8 to TRBJ2-1; D call uncertain. This CDR3 is built from 11 residues. The germline V gene has CDR1 SGHVS and CDR2 FQNEAQ. Trimming left V 8 bases short and J 10 bases short, with 12 bases between. This CDR3 is CASDHEREQFF. The DNA for the CDR3 is TGTGCCAGCGACCACGAGAGAGAGCAGTTCTTC.

The chain joins TRBV20-1 to TRBJ2-7, with 8 bases lining up with TRBD2. Germline lookup yields CDR1 DFQATT and CDR2 SNEGSKA (reference sequence). The V segment lost 0 bases and the J segment 2 bases; nucleotides outside the gene matches: 15. This CDR3 region has 18 residues. The CDR3 loop is CSAREIVLAEPSPYEQYF. The DNA of the CDR3 is TGCAGTGCTAGAGAGATTGTACTAGCGGAACCGTCCCCCTACGAGCAGTACTTC.

This clonotype was counted between two and nine times. V gene TRBV11-2 combines with J gene TRBJ1-4, with D uncertain. Trimming left V 5 bases short and J 8 bases short, with 12 bases between. The CDR3 loop spans 13 amino acids. Germline values: CDR1 SGHAT, CDR2 FQNNGV. The CDR3 region is CASSAVNDEKLFF. CDR3 sequence (DNA): TGTGCCAGCAGCGCCGTTAATGACGAAAAACTGTTTTTT.

This clonotype was recorded a few times. This chain uses TRBV20-1 with TRBJ2-2, with TRBD2 identical over 7 bases. V was pared by 1 base and J by 2 bases, with 4 bases of the junction left unmatched. This CDR3 spans 15 amino acids. The germline V gene has CDR1 DFQATT and CDR2 SNEGSKA (reference sequence). This CDR3 is CSARVGGRNTGELFF. CDR3 DNA: TGCAGTGCTAGAGTGGGGGGGAGAAACACCGGGGAGCTGTTTTTT.

This chain uses TRBV7-2 with TRBJ2-7; tentatively, D is TRBD2 (5 bases). In germline, CDR1 is SGHTA, CDR2 FQGNSA. The CDR3 sequence is 14 residues long. The ends were cut back, 1 base at V and 4 bases at J, with 11 bases in the middle. CDR3 coding DNA: TGTGCCAGCAGCTTAGATTCATGGAGGTACGAGCAGTACTTC. Residues: CASSLDSWRYEQYF.

The chain recombines TRBV9 with TRBJ2-1; 16 positions agree with TRBD2. The germline V gene encodes CDR1 SGDLS and CDR2 YYNGEE. CDR3 size: 17 residues. Trimming took 4 bases from V and 2 from J; bases not matched to a gene: 3. Written as DNA, the CDR3 is TGTGCCAGCAGCACCGGGACTAGCGGGAGGGCCTACAATGAGCAGTTCTTC. This gives the protein CASSTGTSGRAYNEQFF.

This chain joins TRBV5-4 and TRBJ1-1, with a tentative D call TRBD1 (6 bases). The CDR3 has 16 residues. Looked up from germline, CDR1 is SGHNT and CDR2 is YYREEE (reference sequence). V lost 4 bases and J 2 bases, leaving 18 bases between the germline ends. The DNA of the CDR3 is TGTGCCAGCAGCGGCTCGCCCGGGACACCCAACACTGAAGCTTTCTTT. Its translation: CASSGSPGTPNTEAFF.

The CDR3 is CATSDLKPGYNEQFF. For the CDR3, the DNA is TGTGCCACCAGTGATTTGAAGCCAGGGTACAATGAGCAGTTCTTC. This chain joins TRBV24-1 and TRBJ2-5; tentatively, D is TRBD1 (5 bases). The DNA end is more similar to TRBJ2-1, so the J call may be wrong. This CDR3 has 15 residues. Germline CDR1 and CDR2: KGHDR and SFDVKD.

The chain links TRBV12-5 to TRBJ2-1; TRBD2 matches at 14 bases. The CDR3 consists of 15 residues. Germline V gene sequence: CDR1 LGHNT, CDR2 FRNRAP. V was clipped by 6 bases and J by 9 bases; unmatched bases: 7. The CDR3 is CASGSGLAGEGEQFF. In DNA, the CDR3 is TGTGCTAGTGGGTCGGGACTAGCGGGAGAGGGTGAGCAGTTCTTC.

The table lists this clonotype with a few counts. In nucleotides, the CDR3 is TGTGCCAGCAGCCCAGCGATTAGCGGGATACATGAGCAGTTCTTC. This encodes CASSPAISGIHEQFF. The chain couples TRBV9 to TRBJ2-5, with 8 positions matching TRBD2. TRBJ2-1 matches the DNA end more closely, so the J call is doubtful. Germline V gene sequence: CDR1 SGDLS, CDR2 YYNGEE. The CDR3 runs to 15 residues.

The chain recombines TRBV3-1 with TRBJ2-2; D is ambiguous. The germline CDR1 and CDR2 sequences are LGHDT and YNNKEL (reference sequence). This CDR3 contains 18 residues. V gave up 4 bases and J gave up 1 base, with 19 bases separating them. The CDR3 bases are TGTGCCAGCAGCCCGGATCTACTGGGCTGGGAGAACACCGGGGAGCTGTTTTTT. This codes for CASSPDLLGWENTGELFF.

The chain employs TRBV28 and TRBJ2-5; tentatively, D is TRBD1 or TRBD2 (5 bases each). The CDR3 is 15 amino acids. Germline CDR1 and CDR2: MDHEN and SYDVKM. Trimming stripped 1 base from V and 5 bases from J, with 14 bases between. The CDR3 protein is CASSLSGRLLETQYF. The CDR3 region has the DNA TGTGCCAGCAGTTTATCGGGACGGCTACTGGAGACCCAGTACTTC.

The rearrangement uses TRBV10-3 and TRBJ2-5; 12 bases agree with TRBD1. Trimming at V came to 10 bases and at J to 5 bases, leaving 5 bases not matched to a gene. The CDR3 runs 13 residues. Germline CDR1 is ENHRY and CDR2 is SYGVKD. This CDR3 reads CATGTGGKETQYF. The CDR3 DNA reads as TGTGCCACCGGGACAGGGGGCAAGGAGACCCAGTACTTC.

The sample holds a few counts of this clonotype. The rearrangement links TRBV5-1 to TRBJ1-2; 9 bases map to TRBD1. Germline V gene lookup returns CDR1 SGHRS and CDR2 YFSETQ. The CDR3 loop spans 15 amino acids. The V segment lost 4 bases and the J segment 2 bases; nucleotides outside the gene matches: 6. CDR3 nucleotide sequence: TGCGCCAGCAGCGGAACAGGGGGCCTGAACTATGGCTACACCTTC. This sequence encodes CASSGTGGLNYGYTF.

In its sample, this clonotype was seen many times. The chain recombines TRBV28 with TRBJ1-2; 7 bases map to TRBD1. The germline V gene has CDR1 MDHEN and CDR2 SYDVKM. The CDR3 sequence is 12 residues long. Unmatched junction bases numbered 6, after V lost 10 bases and J lost 4 bases. The DNA for the CDR3 is TGTGCCACCTCGACAGGGCTCTATGGCTACACCTTC. It translates to CATSTGLYGYTF.

The chain couples TRBV20-1 to TRBJ1-5; D is ambiguous. CDR3 length equals 15 residues. CDR1 is DFQATT and CDR2 is SNEGSKA in the germline V gene (reference sequence). With 4 bases removed from V and 0 bases from J, the gap between germline ends came to 13 bases. The CDR3 region is CSAKDWRSSNQPQHF. As DNA, the CDR3 is TGCAGTGCTAAGGACTGGCGGAGTAGCAATCAGCCCCAGCATTTT.

The CDR3 coding sequence is TGCAGTGCTCTGACTAGCGGGGGCTTTTACAATGAGCAGTTCTTC. Its protein product is CSALTSGGFYNEQFF. The genes are TRBV20-1 and TRBJ2-1; TRBD2 aligns across 12 bases. This CDR3 has 15 residues. V lost 5 bases, J lost 4 bases, and 6 bases stayed unmatched. The V gene's germline CDR1 is DFQATT and CDR2 SNEGSKA (reference sequence).

The V call is TRBV5-1, the J call TRBJ2-1, with 9 bases matching TRBD1. The CDR3 loop spans 15 amino acids. CDR1 and CDR2 (germline): SGHRS, YFSETQ. Unmatched junction bases numbered 4, after V lost 2 bases and J lost 4 bases. CDR3 coding DNA: TGCGCCAGCAGCTTCGGAGGGACAGGGTACAATGAGCAGTTCTTC. It specifies CASSFGGTGYNEQFF.

The chain couples TRBV7-2 to TRBJ2-3; TRBD2 agrees at 7 bases. Germline CDR1 is SGHTA and CDR2 is FQGNSA. Trimming at V came to 1 base and at J to 3 bases, leaving 7 bases not matched to a gene. This CDR3 contains 16 residues. CDR3 in amino acids: CASSLDGGGETDTQYF. DNA of the CDR3: TGTGCCAGCAGCTTAGATGGGGGGGGTGAAACAGATACGCAGTATTTT.

This clonotype has only a few counts. This chain joins TRBV24-1 and TRBJ2-1; TRBD2 aligns across 8 bases. This CDR3 is built from 13 residues. With 2 bases clipped from V and 13 bases from J, the junction kept 6 bases outside the gene matches. Germline V gene data show CDR1 as KGHDR and CDR2 as SFDVKD. In DNA, the CDR3 is TGTGCCACCAGTGATTCCGGGGGGGCTAGTCAGTTCTTC. This gives the protein CATSDSGGASQFF.

This clonotype occurred a few times. The gene calls are TRBV7-8 and TRBJ2-1; possibly TRBD2 for D (6 bases). The CDR3 has 16 residues. Germline V gives CDR1 SGHVS, CDR2 FQNEAQ. V was cut by 1 base and J by 0 bases, with 10 bases left in between. CDR3 sequence: CASSLVSGASYNEQFF. The CDR3 DNA follows: TGTGCCAGCAGCTTAGTTAGCGGAGCCTCCTACAATGAGCAGTTCTTC.

In this sample, this clonotype turned up a few times. The J gene is TRBJ2-1, the V gene TRBV5-1; D is undetermined. Germline V lookup: CDR1 SGHRS, CDR2 YFSETQ. The V end lost 1 base, the J end lost 8 bases, and 16 bases lay between the germline ends. The CDR3 has 15 residues. Written as DNA, the CDR3 is TGCGCCAGCAGCTTGAGGCAGCCCCCTCTCGATGAGCAGTTCTTC. It yields the protein CASSLRQPPLDEQFF.

There are a few counts of this clonotype. The CDR3 sequence is CASSYSGTYGYTF. The CDR3 DNA is TGTGCCAGCAGTTACTCAGGGACCTATGGCTACACCTTC. The gene calls are TRBV6-5 and TRBJ1-2; a weak D match, TRBD1 (5 bases). Germline V gives CDR1 MNHEY, CDR2 SVGAGI. CDR3 size: 13 residues. The V gene lost 0 bases and the J gene lost 4 bases, with 6 bases spanning the gap.

This chain uses TRBV4-1 with TRBJ2-1; 10 positions agree with TRBD2. CDR3 size: 16 residues. Germline lookup yields CDR1 MGHRA and CDR2 YSYEKL. Losses at the gene ends were 5 bases for V and 5 bases for J; bases not matched to a gene: 9. CDR3 nucleotide sequence: TGCGCCAGCAGCTTGGGACCTAGCGGGAGAAACAATGAGCAGTTCTTC. Translation gives CASSLGPSGRNNEQFF.

This clonotype occurred a few times. This chain uses TRBV7-2 with TRBJ2-3; tentative D call: TRBD2 (5 bases). V was shortened by 8 bases and J by 2 bases, with 14 bases between the two germline ends. The germline V gene has CDR1 SGHTA and CDR2 FQGNSA. This CDR3 is 14 amino acids long. CDR3 coding DNA: TGTGCCAGCTGTGACGGCGGGCACACAGATACGCAGTATTTT. Translating it yields CASCDGGHTDTQYF.